This paragraph reports one TCR beta chain. The entry originates in a study of blood T cell repertoires in COVID-19. Looking at the study overall: Researchers got acute and convalescent COVID-19 samples from the United States, Italy and Spain. Sources were T cells, B-cell-depleted T cells, or PBMCs; the material itself was cDNA or gDNA.

Trimming cost V 6 bases and J 1 base; bases outside gene matches: 9. Germline CDR1 reads MNHEY; CDR2 reads SMNVEV (reference sequence). The CDR3 has 17 amino acids. Libraries were prepared by immunoSEQ multiplex PCR; TCRdb keeps only in-frame clonotypes and omits some of them. The sample includes tens of thousands of clones, around 83% of them seen just once. Sample: peripheral blood. The chain combines TRBV27 with TRBJ2-6, with 7 bases matching TRBD1. This clonotype was obtained from a man between 45 and 60 years old with active COVID-19. DNA for the CDR3: TGTGCCAGCAGGCCGGGACAGCAATTTTCTGGGGCCAACGTCCTGACTTTC. Its protein is CASRPGQQFSGANVLTF.